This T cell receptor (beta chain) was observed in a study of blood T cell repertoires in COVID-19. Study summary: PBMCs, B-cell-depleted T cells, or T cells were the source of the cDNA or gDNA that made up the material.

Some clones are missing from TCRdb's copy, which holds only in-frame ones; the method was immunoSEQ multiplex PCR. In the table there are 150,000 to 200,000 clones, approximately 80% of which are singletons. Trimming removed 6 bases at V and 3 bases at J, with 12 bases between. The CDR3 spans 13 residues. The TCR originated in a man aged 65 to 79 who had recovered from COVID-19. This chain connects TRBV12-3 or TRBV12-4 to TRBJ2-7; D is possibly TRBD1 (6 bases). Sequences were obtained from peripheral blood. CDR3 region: CASRIRTDYEQYF. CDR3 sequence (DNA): TGTGCCAGCAGGATCCGGACAGACTACGAGCAGTACTTC.